The 18 T cell receptor beta chains below come from one sample, sequenced in a study of cytomegalovirus exposure and HLA in healthy donors. 13 Jbeta primers and 60 Vbeta primers were used for the PCR. Clones were read by immunoSEQ multiplex PCR, and TCRdb kept only the in-frame ones, dropping some. The repertoire holds roughly 150,000 clones, with about 75% as singletons. Sequenced input: PBMCs. These receptors were collected from a woman in her twenties or thirties in good health and CMV-seronegative.

This rearrangement joins TRBV10-3 to TRBJ1-3; weak D call: TRBD1 (6 bases). Trimming took off 10 bases at V and 0 bases at J, with 13 bases between the two ends. The germline gives CDR1 ENHRY, CDR2 SYGVKD. This CDR3 has 14 residues. CDR3 coding DNA: TGTGCCACTACAGGGTTCGACTCTGGAAACACCATATATTTT. Translation gives CATTGFDSGNTIYF.

V gene TRBV28 combines with J gene TRBJ2-7; 8 bases line up with TRBD1. The CDR3 contains 15 residues. CDR1 MDHEN and CDR2 SYDVKM come from the germline V gene. The junction had 7 bases not matched to a gene; V was cut back by 6 bases and J by 0 bases. CDR3 sequence: CASSPPGTGSYEQYV. CDR3 DNA sequence: TGTGCCAGCAGCCCACCCGGGACAGGCTCCTACGAGCAGTACGTC.

The V call is TRBV19, the J call TRBJ1-5; D may be TRBD1 (5 bases). Trimming left V 7 bases short and J 4 bases short, with 17 bases between. The CDR3 loop spans 15 amino acids. Per germline, CDR1 LNHDA and CDR2 SQIVND (reference sequence). CDR3 region: CASTPGRGGNQPQHF. As DNA, the CDR3 is TGTGCCAGTACCCCGGGACGGGGGGGGAATCAGCCCCAGCATTTT.

The chain employs TRBV4-2 and TRBJ2-7; 14 bases line up with TRBD2. This CDR3 is 16 amino acids long. The V segment lost 4 bases and the J segment 2 bases; nucleotides outside the gene matches: 4. CDR1 and CDR2 (germline): LGHNA, YNFKEQ. CDR3: CASSRRLAGGPYEQYF. In DNA, the CDR3 is TGTGCCAGCAGCCGTCGACTAGCGGGAGGGCCCTACGAGCAGTACTTC.

J is TRBJ1-2 and V is TRBV2, with TRBD1 matching 10 bases. This CDR3 spans 13 amino acids. V trimming: 5 bases; J trimming: 8 bases; junction bases outside the gene matches: 5. Germline V gives CDR1 SNHLY, CDR2 FYNNEI. In nucleotides, the CDR3 is TGTGCCAGCAGTCGACAGGGGGCGGAAGGCTACACCTTC. This gives the protein CASSRQGAEGYTF.

This chain joins TRBV18 and TRBJ2-7; 7 positions match TRBD2. CDR1 is KGHSH and CDR2 is LQKENI in the germline V gene. V was pared by 5 bases and J by 4 bases, with 2 bases of the junction left unmatched. The CDR3 consists of 12 residues. CDR3 region: CASSGGGYEQYV. CDR3 sequence (DNA): TGTGCCAGCTCAGGGGGGGGTTACGAGCAGTACGTC.

The rearrangement links TRBV9 to TRBJ2-3; D may be TRBD1 (5 bases). The CDR3 runs 16 residues. Germline V gives CDR1 SGDLS, CDR2 YYNGEE. V was shortened by 4 bases and J by 3 bases, with 18 bases between the two germline ends. The CDR3 nucleotides read TGTGCCAGCAGCCCTTCGGGTCAGGGTAGAACAGATACGCAGTATTTT. It yields the protein CASSPSGQGRTDTQYF.

J is TRBJ2-1 and V is TRBV5-1, with 7 nucleotides matching TRBD2. Germline CDR1 and CDR2: SGHRS and YFSETQ. This CDR3 contains 13 residues. V gave up 6 bases and J gave up 8 bases; unmatched junction bases: 8. CDR3 amino acids: CASTSLRGDEQFF. The DNA of the CDR3 is TGCGCCAGCACCTCCCTCCGGGGGGATGAGCAGTTCTTC.

This clone came up a few times. The genes are TRBV2 and TRBJ1-5; 10 positions match TRBD1. Germline CDR1 is SNHLY and CDR2 is FYNNEI. V lost 3 bases and J lost 5; bases outside the gene matches: 1. CDR3 size: 14 residues. The CDR3 DNA reads TGTGCCAGCAGTGAGACAGGGGGCGATCAGCCCCAGCATTTT. This sequence encodes CASSETGGDQPQHF.

The V gene is TRBV5-1, the J gene TRBJ1-2, with TRBD1 identical over 11 bases. This CDR3 is 13 amino acids long. CDR1 is SGHRS, CDR2 YFSETQ, per germline. Unmatched junction bases numbered 2, after V lost 4 bases and J lost 6 bases. CDR3 sequence: CASSRGQGDGYTF. In DNA form, the CDR3 reads TGCGCCAGCAGCCGGGGACAGGGGGATGGCTACACCTTC.

This chain joins TRBV4-1 and TRBJ2-7; 8 bases agree with TRBD2. V dropped 1 base and J dropped 3; count of bases not matched to a gene: 5. CDR3 length: 15 amino acids. CDR1 and CDR2 (germline): MGHRA, YSYEKL. CDR3: CASSQGWLAGYEQYF. CDR3 sequence (DNA): TGCGCCAGCAGCCAAGGTTGGCTAGCGGGCTACGAGCAGTACTTC.

This chain joins TRBV7-2 and TRBJ2-3, with 8 bases aligning to TRBD2. The junction had 6 bases not matched to a gene; V was cut back by 5 bases and J by 2 bases. The germline gives CDR1 SGHTA, CDR2 FQGNSA. CDR3 length: 15 amino acids. The chain's CDR3 is CASSPSGPNTDTQYF. The CDR3 bases are TGTGCCAGCAGCCCTAGCGGGCCCAACACAGATACGCAGTATTTT.

The chain carries TRBV6-6 and TRBJ1-1, with TRBD1 identical over 7 bases. CDR1 and CDR2 from the germline V gene are MNHNY and SVGAGI (reference sequence). This CDR3 spans 14 amino acids. With V trimmed by 2 bases and J by 7 bases, 7 bases remained unmatched. CDR3 in DNA: TGTGCCAGCAGTTACCCGGGGACAGCCGATGAAGCTTTCTTT. It yields the protein CASSYPGTADEAFF.

The table lists this clone with a few counts. This rearrangement joins TRBV5-4 to TRBJ2-5; 8 bases fit TRBD2. CDR3 length: 14 amino acids. With V trimmed by 7 bases and J by 4 bases, 9 bases remained unmatched. CDR1 and CDR2 (germline): SGHNT, YYREEE (reference sequence). Here the CDR3 reads CASPSGGAGETQYF. The CDR3 nucleotides read TGTGCCAGCCCTTCCGGGGGGGCCGGAGAGACCCAGTACTTC.

The chain combines TRBV27 with TRBJ2-3; D is unclear. The CDR3 has 13 amino acids. Trimming removed 7 bases at V and 3 bases at J, with 11 bases between. Germline assignment: CDR1 MNHEY and CDR2 SMNVEV (reference sequence). The CDR3 DNA is TGTGCCAGCAAGACCCTGGAGACAGATACGCAGTATTTT. Amino acids: CASKTLETDTQYF.

A few counts support this clone. This chain links TRBV7-6 with TRBJ1-1; maybe TRBD1 (6 bases). This CDR3 comprises 18 residues. Germline V gene data show CDR1 as SGHVS and CDR2 as FNYEAQ. Trimming took off 2 bases at V and 0 bases at J, with 19 bases between the two ends. DNA for the CDR3: TGTGCCAGCAGCTTATACCCCACGGGCAGGGGAATGAACACTGAAGCTTTCTTT. It specifies CASSLYPTGRGMNTEAFF.

The chain has TRBV7-8 and TRBJ2-2; possible D gene TRBD2, 6 bases. In germline, CDR1 is SGHVS, CDR2 FQNEAQ. V lost 5 bases, J lost 4 bases, and 14 bases lay in between. This CDR3 region has 15 residues. In nucleotides, the CDR3 is TGTGCCAGCAGCCCGTGGAGGGGTGGCACCGGGGAGCTGTTTTTT. Translation gives CASSPWRGGTGELFF.

The rearrangement joins TRBV28 to TRBJ1-2; 9 bases line up with TRBD1. Per germline, CDR1 MDHEN and CDR2 SYDVKM. The CDR3 spans 13 residues. V lost 8 bases, J lost 5 bases, and 6 bases stayed unmatched. CDR3 bases: TGTGCCAGCGGGGAGACAGGGGGGTATGGCTACACCTTC. It codes for CASGETGGYGYTF.